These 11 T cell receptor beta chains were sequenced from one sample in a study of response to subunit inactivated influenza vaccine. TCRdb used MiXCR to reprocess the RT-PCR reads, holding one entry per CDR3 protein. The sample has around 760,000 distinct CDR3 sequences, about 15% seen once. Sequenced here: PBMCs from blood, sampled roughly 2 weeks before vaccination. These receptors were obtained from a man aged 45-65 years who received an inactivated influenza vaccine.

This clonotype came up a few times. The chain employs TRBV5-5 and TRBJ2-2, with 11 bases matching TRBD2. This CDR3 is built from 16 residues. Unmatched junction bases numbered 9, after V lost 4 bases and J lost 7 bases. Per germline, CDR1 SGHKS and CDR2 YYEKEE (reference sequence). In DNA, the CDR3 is TGTGCCAGCAGCCTACTAGCGGGGGTTCAGCACGGGGAGCTGTTTTTT. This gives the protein CASSLLAGVQHGELFF.

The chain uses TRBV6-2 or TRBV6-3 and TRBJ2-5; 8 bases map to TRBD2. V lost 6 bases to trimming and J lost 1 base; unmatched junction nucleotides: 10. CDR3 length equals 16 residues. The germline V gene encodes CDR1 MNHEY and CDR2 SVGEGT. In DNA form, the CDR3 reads TGTGCCAGCAGCACCACGGCGGGAGGAAGCCAAGAGACCCAGTACTTC. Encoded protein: CASSTTAGGSQETQYF.

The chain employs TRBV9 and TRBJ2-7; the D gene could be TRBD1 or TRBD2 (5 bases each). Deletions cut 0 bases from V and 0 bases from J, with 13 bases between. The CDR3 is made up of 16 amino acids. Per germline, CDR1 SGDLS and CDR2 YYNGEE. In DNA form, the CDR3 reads TGTGCCAGCAGCGTAGGCCCGGGACGGAACTCCTACGAGCAGTACTTC. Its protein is CASSVGPGRNSYEQYF. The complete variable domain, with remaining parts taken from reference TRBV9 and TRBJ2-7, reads DSGVTQTPKHLITATGQRVTLRCSPRSGDLSVYWYQQSLDQGLQFLIQYYNGEERAKGNILERFSAQQFPDLHSELNLSSLELGDSALYFCASSVGPGRNSYEQYFGPGTRLTVT.

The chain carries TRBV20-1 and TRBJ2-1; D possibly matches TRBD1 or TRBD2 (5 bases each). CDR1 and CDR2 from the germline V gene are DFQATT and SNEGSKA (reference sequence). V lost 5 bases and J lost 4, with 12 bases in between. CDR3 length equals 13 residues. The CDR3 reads CSAPGRSYNEQFF. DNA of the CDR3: TGCAGTGCTCCGGGACGATCGTACAATGAGCAGTTCTTC.

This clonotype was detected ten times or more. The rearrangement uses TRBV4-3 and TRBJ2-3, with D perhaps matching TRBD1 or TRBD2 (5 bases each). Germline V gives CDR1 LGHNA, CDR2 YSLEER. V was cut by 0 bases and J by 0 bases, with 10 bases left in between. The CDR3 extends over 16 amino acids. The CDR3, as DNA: TGCGCCAGCAGCCAAGATTGGTGGGGGAGCACAGATACGCAGTATTTT. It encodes CASSQDWWGSTDTQYF.

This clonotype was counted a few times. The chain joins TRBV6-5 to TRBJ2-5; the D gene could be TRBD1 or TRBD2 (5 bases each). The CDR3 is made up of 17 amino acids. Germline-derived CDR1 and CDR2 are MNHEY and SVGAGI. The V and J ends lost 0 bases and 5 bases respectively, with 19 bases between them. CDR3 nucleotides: TGTGCCAGCAGTTACTCCGGGCTAAGTGGGGGTCGGGAGACCCAGTACTTC. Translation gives CASSYSGLSGGRETQYF.

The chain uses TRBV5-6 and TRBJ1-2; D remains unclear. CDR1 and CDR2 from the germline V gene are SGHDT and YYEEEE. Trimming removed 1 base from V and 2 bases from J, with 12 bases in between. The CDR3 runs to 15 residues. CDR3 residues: CASSLSGSGNYGYTF. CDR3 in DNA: TGTGCCAGCAGCTTGTCGGGGAGCGGGAACTATGGCTACACCTTC.

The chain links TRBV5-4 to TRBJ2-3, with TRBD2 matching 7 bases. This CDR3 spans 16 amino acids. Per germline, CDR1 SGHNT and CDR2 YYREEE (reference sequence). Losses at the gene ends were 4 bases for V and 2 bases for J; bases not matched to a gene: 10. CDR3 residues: CASSRRDYLFTDTQYF. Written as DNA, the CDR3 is TGTGCCAGCAGCCGCCGGGACTACCTATTCACAGATACGCAGTATTTT. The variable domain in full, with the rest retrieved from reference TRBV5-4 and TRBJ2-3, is ETGVTQSPTHLIKTRGQQVTLRCSSQSGHNTVSWYQQALGQGPQFIFQYYREEENGRGNFPPRFSGLQFPNYSSELNVNALELDDSALYLCASSRRDYLFTDTQYFGPGTRLTVL.

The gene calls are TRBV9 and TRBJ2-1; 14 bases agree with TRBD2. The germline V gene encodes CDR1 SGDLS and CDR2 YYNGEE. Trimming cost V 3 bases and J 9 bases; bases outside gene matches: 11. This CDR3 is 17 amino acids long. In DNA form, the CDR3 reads TGTGCCAGCAGCGCGAGACTAGCGGGAGGGCCAGGGGGTGAGCAGTTCTTC. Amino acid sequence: CASSARLAGGPGGEQFF.

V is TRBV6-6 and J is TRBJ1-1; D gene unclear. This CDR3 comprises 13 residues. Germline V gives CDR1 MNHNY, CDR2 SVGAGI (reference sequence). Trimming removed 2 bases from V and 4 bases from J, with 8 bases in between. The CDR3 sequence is CASSYAGSTEAFF. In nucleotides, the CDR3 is TGTGCCAGCAGTTACGCGGGATCCACTGAAGCTTTCTTT.

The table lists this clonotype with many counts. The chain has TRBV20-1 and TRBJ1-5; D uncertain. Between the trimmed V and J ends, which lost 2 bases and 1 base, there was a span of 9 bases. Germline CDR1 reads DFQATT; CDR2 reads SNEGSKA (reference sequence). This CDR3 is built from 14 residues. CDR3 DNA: TGCAGTGCTAGAAAAGGACGGAGCAATCAGCCCCAGCATTTT. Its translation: CSARKGRSNQPQHF.